Sequencing of this T cell receptor (beta chain) was carried out in a study of cytomegalovirus exposure and HLA in healthy donors. Regarding the study as a whole: In a later analysis, V- and J-gene trimming of beta chains associated with a DCLRE1C missense variant, replicated independently. There were reportedly fewer N-insertions in an Asian-associated ancestry cluster than the roughly 670-donor mean, in a later analysis. In an earlier analysis, productive rearrangement rates for most beta V segments clustered near 87% or 30%.

About this clone itself: The antigen is undetermined.

V lost 2 bases, J lost 5 bases, and 0 bases stayed unmatched. Looked up from germline, CDR1 is SEHNR and CDR2 is FQNEAQ (reference sequence). This CDR3 is built from 14 residues. Vbeta (60) and Jbeta (13) primers were used in the PCR. Here immunoSEQ multiplex PCR was the method, and the copy in TCRdb shows in-frame clones only, minus some. The sample carries roughly 170,000 clones, about 75% recorded once. This receptor was identified in a female donor in good health and CMV-seronegative. The rearrangement joins TRBV7-9 to TRBJ2-7; 13 bases fit TRBD2. The sequencing input was PBMCs. The CDR3 region has the DNA TGTGCCAGCAGCTTAACTAGCGGGAGGGACGAGCAGTACTTC. Protein product: CASSLTSGRDEQYF.